The rows below give T cell receptor beta chains drawn from one sample of a study of CD4 T cells in relation to SARS-CoV-2 and coronaviruses. Their specific antigens are unknown. Generated by immunoSEQ multiplex PCR, the TCRdb table keeps only in-frame clones and is missing some. The sample lists 20,000 to 30,000 clones, about 77% occurring once. Sequences were obtained from CD4+ T cells from PBMCs, cultured in vitro. The receptors originated from a human donor in good health. The CDR3 runs from the conserved cysteine through the conserved F or W. D genes are given only for firm matches. The size field is filled for only some rows; it gives once, few, many or a size class.

V gene,J gene,D gene,clone size,CDR3 DNA,CDR3 protein
TRBV19,TRBJ1-3,TRBD1,.,TGTGCCAGTGGACAGGGATCCAGGAACACCATATATTTT,CASGQGSRNTIYF
TRBV30,TRBJ1-3,.,.,TGTGCCTGGAGCCCGTCGAACTCTTATGTCACCATATATTTT,CAWSPSNSYVTIYF
TRBV5-1,TRBJ2-2,.,.,TGCGCCAGCAGCTTGGCCGACACCGGGGAGCTGTTTTTT,CASSLADTGELFF
TRBV4-2,TRBJ2-7,.,.,TGTGCCAGCAGCCAAGTAGCACTAGCCGGATCCTACGAGCAGTACTTC,CASSQVALAGSYEQYF
TRBV12-3/TRBV12-4,TRBJ2-7,TRBD1,once,TGTGCCAGCAGCCCGGGACAGGGGGCTCAGTACTTC,CASSPGQGAQYF
TRBV19,TRBJ1-4,.,once,TGTGCCAGTCGACAGATTAGTAGTGAAAAACTGTTTTTT,CASRQISSEKLFF
TRBV5-1,TRBJ2-7,TRBD1,.,TGCGCCAGCAGCTTGTCTGTTGGGACAGGGGGCTACGAGCAGTACTTC,CASSLSVGTGGYEQYF
TRBV5-1,TRBJ2-2,.,.,TGCGCCAGCAGTTCCGGCGGGCAAAACACCGGGGAGCTGTTTTTT,CASSSGGQNTGELFF
TRBV6-5,TRBJ1-2,TRBD1,.,TGTGCCAGCAGACCGGGTACAGGGGGCGCGTCTGGCTACACCTTC,CASRPGTGGASGYTF
TRBV28,TRBJ2-1,TRBD2,.,TGTGCCAGCATATTAGCGGGAGGGGGTCATGAGCAGTTCTTC,CASILAGGGHEQFF
TRBV9,TRBJ2-3,.,.,TGTGCCAGCAGCGTGGATCCGGACCTTGAAAGCACAGATACGCAGTATTTT,CASSVDPDLESTDTQYF
TRBV5-1,TRBJ2-5,.,.,TGCGCCAGCAGCTTGGGGGGACAACTCCAAGAGACCCAGTACTTC,CASSLGGQLQETQYF
TRBV5-1,TRBJ2-7,.,.,TGCGCCAGCAGCTTGGAGTCCAGGGTGGGCTACGAGCAGTACTTC,CASSLESRVGYEQYF
TRBV5-1,TRBJ1-3,.,.,TGCGCCAGTGGAGTGGGGGGCTCTGGAAACACCATATATTTT,CASGVGGSGNTIYF
TRBV4-1,TRBJ1-3,.,.,TGCGCCAGCAGCCAAGACTCGGGCCCAGGGTCTGGAAACACCATATATTTT,CASSQDSGPGSGNTIYF
TRBV28,TRBJ2-7,.,.,TGTGCCAGCAGTCCCGGGTACTACGAGCAGTACTTC,CASSPGYYEQYF
TRBV7-9,TRBJ1-1,.,.,TGTGCCAGCAGCACCGAACGGGGGGGCGTTAACACTGAAGCTTTCTTT,CASSTERGGVNTEAFF
TRBV19,TRBJ1-2,.,.,TGTGCCAGTAGTCCCCAGGTTGCACGTGACTATGGCTACACCTTC,CASSPQVARDYGYTF
TRBV27,TRBJ2-2,TRBD1,few,TGTGCCAGCAGGATGACAGGGATCACCGGGGAGCTGTTTTTT,CASRMTGITGELFF
TRBV9,TRBJ1-3,TRBD1,.,TGTGCCAGCAGCGGTCCAGGGGGTATTGACACCATATATTTT,CASSGPGGIDTIYF
TRBV23-1,TRBJ1-1,TRBD1,.,TGCGCCAGCAGTCATAGGACAGGGCCCCCGAACACTGAAGCTTTCTTT,CASSHRTGPPNTEAFF
TRBV12-3/TRBV12-4,TRBJ1-5,.,.,TGTGCCAGCAGTTTCGCCGGGCAGCCCCAGCATTTT,CASSFAGQPQHF
TRBV5-1,TRBJ2-7,.,.,TGCGCCAGCAGTCGGGTCTCGCCGTACGAGCAGTACTTC,CASSRVSPYEQYF
TRBV6-1,TRBJ1-6,TRBD1,.,TGTGCCAGCAGTGACGCCGGGACAGGGGCTAATTCACCCCTCCACTTT,CASSDAGTGANSPLHF
TRBV3-1/TRBV3-2,TRBJ2-1,.,.,TGTGCCAGCAGCCAACCCGGACTGGGCCCCTACAATGAGCAGTTCTTC,CASSQPGLGPYNEQFF
TRBV2,TRBJ2-3,.,.,TGTGCCAGCAGTCCACAGTTTAGCACAGATACGCAGTATTTT,CASSPQFSTDTQYF
TRBV9,TRBJ2-6,TRBD1,.,TGTGCCAGCAGCGTCGGGACAGGACCCTCTGGGGCCAACGTCCTGACTTTC,CASSVGTGPSGANVLTF